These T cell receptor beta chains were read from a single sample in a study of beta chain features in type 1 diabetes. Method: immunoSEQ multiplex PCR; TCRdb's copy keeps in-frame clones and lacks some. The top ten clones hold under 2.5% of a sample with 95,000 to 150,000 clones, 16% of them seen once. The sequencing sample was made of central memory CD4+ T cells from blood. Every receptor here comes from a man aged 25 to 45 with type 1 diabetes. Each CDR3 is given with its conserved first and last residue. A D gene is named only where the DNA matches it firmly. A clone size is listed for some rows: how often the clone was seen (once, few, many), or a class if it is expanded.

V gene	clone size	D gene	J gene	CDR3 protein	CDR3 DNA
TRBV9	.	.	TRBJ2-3	CASSARLWDTQYF	TGTGCCAGCAGCGCCCGACTCTGGGATACGCAGTATTTT
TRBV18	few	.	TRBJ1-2	CASSPGQDYGYTF	TGTGCCAGCTCACCGGGGCAGGACTATGGCTACACCTTC
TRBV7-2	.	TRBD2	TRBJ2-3	CASSSGGADTQYF	TGTGCCAGCAGCTCGGGGGGAGCAGATACGCAGTATTTT
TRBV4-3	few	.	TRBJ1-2	CASSQDRRTGNYGYTF	TGCGCCAGCAGCCAAGATCGACGAACGGGGAACTATGGCTACACCTTC
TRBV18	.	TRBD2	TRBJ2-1	CASSEAGEENEQFF	TGTGCCAGCTCAGAAGCGGGGGAGGAGAATGAGCAGTTCTTC
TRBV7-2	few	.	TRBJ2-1	CASSPRDSTFRFF	TGTGCCAGCAGCCCAAGGGACTCCACCTTTCGGTTCTTC
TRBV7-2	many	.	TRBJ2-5	CASSLEGQETQYF	TGTGCCAGCAGCTTAGAGGGCCAAGAGACCCAGTACTTC
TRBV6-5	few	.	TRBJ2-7	CASKARGPYEQYF	TGTGCCAGCAAAGCCAGGGGCCCCTACGAGCAGTACTTC
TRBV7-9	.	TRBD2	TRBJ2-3	CASSLVLAGVGTDTQYF	TGTGCCAGCAGCTTAGTACTAGCGGGGGTGGGCACAGATACGCAGTATTTT
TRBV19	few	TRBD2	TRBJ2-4	CASSTTSGVNIQYF	TGTGCCAGTAGTACTACTAGCGGGGTGAACATTCAGTACTTC
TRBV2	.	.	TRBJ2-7	CASRGEQSGYEQYF	TGTGCCAGCAGAGGTGAACAGAGCGGCTACGAGCAGTACTTC
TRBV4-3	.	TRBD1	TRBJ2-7	CASSQARDRVYEQYF	TGCGCCAGCAGCCAAGCGAGGGACAGGGTCTACGAGCAGTACTTC
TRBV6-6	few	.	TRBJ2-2	CASSRPESTGTGELFF	TGTGCCAGCAGCCGACCGGAGTCGACCGGCACCGGGGAGCTGTTTTTT
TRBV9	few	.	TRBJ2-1	CASLITQIYNEQFF	TGTGCCAGCCTTATCACCCAAATCTACAATGAGCAGTTCTTC
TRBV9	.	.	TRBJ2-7	CASSPRGQGFSYEQYF	TGTGCCAGCAGCCCTCGAGGGCAGGGGTTCTCGTACGAGCAGTACTTC
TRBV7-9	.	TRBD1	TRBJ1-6	CASSFGQENSPLHF	TGTGCCAGCAGCTTTGGACAGGAAAATTCACCCCTCCACTTT
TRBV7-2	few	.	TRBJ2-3	CASSFDSSTDTQYF	TGTGCCAGCAGCTTCGACAGTAGCACAGATACGCAGTATTTT
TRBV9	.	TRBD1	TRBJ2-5	CASSVDPGTVLSAAQYF	TGTGCCAGCAGCGTAGACCCCGGGACAGTCCTCTCGGCGGCCCAGTACTTC
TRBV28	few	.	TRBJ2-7	CASSLDRRYEQYF	TGTGCCAGCAGTTTGGACAGACGCTACGAGCAGTACTTC
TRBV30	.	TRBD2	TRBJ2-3	CAWSRGGAGDTQYF	TGTGCCTGGAGTCGCGGGGGGGCCGGGGATACGCAGTATTTT
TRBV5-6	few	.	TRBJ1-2	CASSGPPGRDGYTF	TGTGCCAGCAGCGGACCCCCAGGGCGCGATGGCTACACCTTC
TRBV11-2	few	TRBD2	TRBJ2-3	CASSSGLAGDTQYF	TGTGCCAGCAGCTCGGGACTAGCGGGAGATACGCAGTATTTT
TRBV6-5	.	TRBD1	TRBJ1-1	CASRDRANTEAFF	TGTGCCAGCAGGGACAGGGCGAACACTGAAGCTTTCTTT
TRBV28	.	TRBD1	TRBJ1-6	CASSPGTGHNSPLHF	TGTGCCAGCAGTCCCGGGACAGGCCATAATTCACCCCTCCACTTT
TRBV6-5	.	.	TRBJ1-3	CASSYSSDFGNTIYF	TGTGCCAGCAGTTACTCGTCAGATTTCGGAAACACCATATATTTT
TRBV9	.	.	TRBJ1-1	CASSVETGPNTEAFF	TGTGCCAGCAGCGTAGAGACAGGTCCGAACACTGAAGCTTTCTTT
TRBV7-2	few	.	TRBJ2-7	CASSADSSYEQYF	TGTGCCAGCAGCGCAGACAGCTCCTACGAGCAGTACTTC
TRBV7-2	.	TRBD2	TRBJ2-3	CASSRSASGVNTDTQYF	TGTGCCAGCAGCAGGAGTGCTAGCGGGGTGAACACAGATACGCAGTATTTT
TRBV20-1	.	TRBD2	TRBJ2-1	CRSGEYNEQFF	TGCCGTAGCGGGGAATACAATGAGCAGTTCTTC
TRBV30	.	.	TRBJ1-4	CAWSDGGLNEKLFF	TGTGCCTGGAGTGATGGGGGTTTAAATGAAAAACTGTTTTTT
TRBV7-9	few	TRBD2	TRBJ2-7	CASSLGGTSLSYEQYF	TGTGCCAGCAGCTTAGGAGGGACTAGCTTATCCTACGAGCAGTACTTC
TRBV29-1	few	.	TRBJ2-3	CSVDGDPYSADTQYF	TGCAGCGTTGATGGAGACCCCTATTCGGCAGATACGCAGTATTTT
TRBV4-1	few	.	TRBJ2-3	CASSQEWTANTQYF	TGCGCCAGCAGCCAAGAGTGGACAGCTAATACGCAGTATTTT
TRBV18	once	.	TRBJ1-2	CASSPGTWNYGYTF	TGTGCCAGCTCGCCCGGGACCTGGAACTATGGCTACACCTTC
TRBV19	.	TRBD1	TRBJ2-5	CASSIWGQQETQYF	TGTGCCAGTAGTATATGGGGACAGCAAGAGACCCAGTACTTC
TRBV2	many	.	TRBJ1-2	CASVKEERLYGYTF	TGTGCCAGCGTAAAGGAAGAACGGTTATATGGCTACACCTTC
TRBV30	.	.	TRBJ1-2	CAWSEGGEDGYTF	TGTGCCTGGAGTGAGGGAGGGGAGGATGGCTACACCTTC
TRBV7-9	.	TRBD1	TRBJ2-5	CASSFAGTGLETQYF	TGTGCCAGCAGCTTCGCCGGGACAGGGCTAGAGACCCAGTACTTC
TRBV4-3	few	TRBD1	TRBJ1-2	CASSQDQGGGYTF	TGCGCCAGCAGCCAAGATCAGGGGGGAGGCTACACCTTC
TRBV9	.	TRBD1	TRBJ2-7	CASSSGFGTGTYEQYF	TGTGCCAGCAGCTCGGGTTTCGGGACAGGAACCTACGAGCAGTACTTC
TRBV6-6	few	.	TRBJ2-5	CASNSGVQETQYF	TGTGCCAGCAACTCTGGCGTCCAAGAGACCCAGTACTTC
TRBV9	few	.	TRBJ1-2	CASGEGGYTF	TGTGCCAGTGGAGAGGGCGGCTACACCTTC
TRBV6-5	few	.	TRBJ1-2	CASKSNAGPYGYTF	TGTGCCAGTAAATCTAACGCAGGGCCCTATGGCTACACCTTC
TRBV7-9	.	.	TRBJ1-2	CASSLGLFGYGYTF	TGTGCCAGCAGCTTAGGTCTGTTTGGCTATGGCTACACCTTC
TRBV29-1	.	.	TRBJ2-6	CSVGVDSLSGANVLTF	TGCAGCGTTGGGGTCGACAGTCTCTCTGGGGCCAACGTCCTGACTTTC